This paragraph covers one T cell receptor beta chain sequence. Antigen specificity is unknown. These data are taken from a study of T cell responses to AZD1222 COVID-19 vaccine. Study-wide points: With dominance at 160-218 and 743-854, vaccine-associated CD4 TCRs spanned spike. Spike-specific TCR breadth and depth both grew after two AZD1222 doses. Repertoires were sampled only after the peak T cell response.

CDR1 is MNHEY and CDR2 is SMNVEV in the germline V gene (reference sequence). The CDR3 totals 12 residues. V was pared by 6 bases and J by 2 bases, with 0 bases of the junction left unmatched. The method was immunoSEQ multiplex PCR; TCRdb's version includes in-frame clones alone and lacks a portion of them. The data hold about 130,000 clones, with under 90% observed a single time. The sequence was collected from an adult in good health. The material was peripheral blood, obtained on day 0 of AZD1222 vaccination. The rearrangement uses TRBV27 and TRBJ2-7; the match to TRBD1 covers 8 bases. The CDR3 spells CASRTGAYEQYF. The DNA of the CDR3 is TGTGCCAGCAGGACAGGGGCCTACGAGCAGTACTTC.